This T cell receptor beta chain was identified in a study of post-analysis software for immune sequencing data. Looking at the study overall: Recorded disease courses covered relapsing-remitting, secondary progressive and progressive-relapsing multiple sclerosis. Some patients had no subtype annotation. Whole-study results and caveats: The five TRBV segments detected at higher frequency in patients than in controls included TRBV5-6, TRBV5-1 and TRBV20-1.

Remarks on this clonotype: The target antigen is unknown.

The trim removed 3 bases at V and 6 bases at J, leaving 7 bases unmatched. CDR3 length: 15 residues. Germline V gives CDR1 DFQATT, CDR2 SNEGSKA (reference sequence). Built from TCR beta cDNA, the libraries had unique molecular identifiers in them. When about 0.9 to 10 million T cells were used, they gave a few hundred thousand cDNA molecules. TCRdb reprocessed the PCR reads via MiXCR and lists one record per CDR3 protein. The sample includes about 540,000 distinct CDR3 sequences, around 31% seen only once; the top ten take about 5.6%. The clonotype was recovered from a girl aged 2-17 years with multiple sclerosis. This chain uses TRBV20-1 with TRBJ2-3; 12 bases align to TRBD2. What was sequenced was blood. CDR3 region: CSASGLAGSWDTQYF. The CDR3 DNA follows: TGCAGTGCTAGCGGACTAGCGGGGTCATGGGATACGCAGTATTTT.